Listed below are T cell receptor beta chains from one sample, sequenced in a study of blood T cell repertoires in COVID-19. Produced via immunoSEQ multiplex PCR; TCRdb's table is partial and in-frame only. The table lists some 200,000 clones, about 72% of them singletons. Sequenced: PBMCs or T cells enriched from blood (not recorded which). The receptors were gathered from a woman in her forties or fifties who had recovered from COVID-19. The CDR3 runs from the conserved cysteine through the conserved F or W. The D gene is left open where the match is weak. Clone size is shown for a subset of rows, as once, few, many or a class of expanded clone.

>-|-|TRBV25-1|TRBJ2-1
TGTGCCAGCATCATGAGCGGAGGTGGCTCCTACAATGAGCAGTTCTTC
CASIMSGGGSYNEQFF
>-|TRBD1|TRBV27|TRBJ2-5
TGTGCCAGCAGTGGCGGGACAGGGAAGATAGAGACCCAGTACTTC
CASSGGTGKIETQYF
>-|-|TRBV2|TRBJ2-5
TGTGCCAGCAGGCTAGGGGCGGAGACCCAGTACTTC
CASRLGAETQYF
>-|-|TRBV21-1|TRBJ2-1
TGTGCCACCGAGGTGGACTGGCGGCAGTTCTTC
CATEVDWRQFF
>-|-|TRBV2|TRBJ2-5
TGTGCCAGCAGCGATAGGGGGCAAGAGACCCAGTACTTC
CASSDRGQETQYF
>-|-|TRBV6-1|TRBJ2-7
TGTGCCAGCAGTGACAGGGCGATCTACGAGCAGTACTTC
CASSDRAIYEQYF
>few|-|TRBV7-7|TRBJ2-1
TGTGCCAGCAGCTTATGGGGGGAGAGCTCCTACAATGAGCAGTTCTTC
CASSLWGESSYNEQFF
>-|TRBD2|TRBV29-1|TRBJ2-5
TGCAGCGTCCCGGAGATTATTAGCGGGAGGGCCCCCGGGACCCAGTACTTC
CSVPEIISGRAPGTQYF
>-|TRBD1|TRBV10-3|TRBJ2-7
TGTGCCATCCAATCGAGACAGGGGTCAGGCGAGCAGTACTTC
CAIQSRQGSGEQYF
>-|TRBD1|TRBV7-2|TRBJ1-6
TGTGCCAGCAGCCGTGGGGACAGAAATTCACCCCTCCACTTT
CASSRGDRNSPLHF
>-|TRBD2|TRBV11-2|TRBJ2-7
TGTGCCAGCAGCTCTACGGGACTAACCTACGAGCAGTACTTC
CASSSTGLTYEQYF
>-|-|TRBV11-2|TRBJ2-2
TGTGCCAGCAGCTTTAAGCCCTTACTAGGGGGGGCCGCCGGGGAGCTGTTTTTT
CASSFKPLLGGAAGELFF
>-|TRBD1|TRBV30|TRBJ1-1
TGTGCCTGGAGCCTCTTAGGGACAGGGGGATTTGAAGCTTTCTTT
CAWSLLGTGGFEAFF
>once|TRBD1|TRBV28|TRBJ1-1
TGTGCCAGCAACTGGGACAGGGTGAACACTGAAGCTTTCTTT
CASNWDRVNTEAFF
>few|TRBD1|TRBV28|TRBJ1-6
TGTGCCAGCAGCCCAGGGGGCTCTAATTCACCCCTCCACTTT
CASSPGGSNSPLHF
>few|-|TRBV19|TRBJ2-2
TGTGCCAGTAGTATCGGGGACCGGAGGGCCGGGGAGCTGTTTTTT
CASSIGDRRAGELFF
>-|-|TRBV6-6|TRBJ2-4
TGTGCCAGCAGTTACTCGAGTGAGGGGGAAAACATTCAGTACTTC
CASSYSSEGENIQYF
>-|TRBD2|TRBV29-1|TRBJ2-7
TGCAGCGTTGAAGGTCTGGCGGGAGGGGACTACGAGCAGTACTTC
CSVEGLAGGDYEQYF
>-|TRBD2|TRBV28|TRBJ2-1
TGTGCCAGCCGAAGGTTACTAGCGCTCAATGAGCAGTTCTTC
CASRRLLALNEQFF
>once|-|TRBV6-5|TRBJ2-2
TGTGCCAGCAAATCCTGGGAGACCGGGGAGCTGTTTTTT
CASKSWETGELFF
>-|-|TRBV3-1/TRBV3-2|TRBJ2-3
TGTGCCAGCAGCCAAGGGCAGGGACTTCGCACAGATACGCAGTATTTT
CASSQGQGLRTDTQYF
>-|-|TRBV3-1/TRBV3-2|TRBJ2-7
TGTGCCAGCAGCCAAGTGCGTACCAACTCCTACGAGCAGTACTTC
CASSQVRTNSYEQYF
>-|-|TRBV6-2/TRBV6-3|TRBJ1-1
TGTGCCAGCAGCGTCTTAGGGGGGAACACTGAAGCTTTCTTT
CASSVLGGNTEAFF
>-|TRBD1|TRBV28|TRBJ2-1
TGTGCCAGCAGTTTGATGCAGGGGGCATACAATGAGCAGTTCTTC
CASSLMQGAYNEQFF
>-|TRBD2|TRBV3-1/TRBV3-2|TRBJ2-5
TGTGCCAGCAGCCGGGGGAGGGGAGAGACCCAGTACTTC
CASSRGRGETQYF
>once|-|TRBV3-1/TRBV3-2|TRBJ1-1
TGTGCCAGCAGCCAAAGTGACACCTCCCAGGTGGCTTTCTTT
CASSQSDTSQVAFF
>-|TRBD2|TRBV5-4|TRBJ2-7
TGTGCCAGCAGCTCTAGCGGGAGCGCATACGAGCAGTACTTC
CASSSSGSAYEQYF
>-|TRBD1|TRBV27|TRBJ1-5
TGTGCCAGCAGTCCCCCCCCGACAGGGGACGGCAATCAGCCCCAGCATTTT
CASSPPPTGDGNQPQHF
>few|-|TRBV5-4|TRBJ2-7
TGTGCCAGCAGGAAAGACTCGGGCGAGCAGTACTTC
CASRKDSGEQYF
>once|TRBD1|TRBV11-1|TRBJ2-7
TGTGCCAGCAGCAGGGCCGGGACAGATGTTTTCGAGCAGTACTTC
CASSRAGTDVFEQYF
>-|-|TRBV28|TRBJ2-7
TGTGCCAGCAGTTTAGAGATTTCAGGGGTAAAGTACTTC
CASSLEISGVKYF
>-|TRBD2|TRBV11-2|TRBJ2-5
TGTGCCAGCAGCCGGGGGGATGGGGTTCACGAGGGGACCCAGTACTTC
CASSRGDGVHEGTQYF
>-|-|TRBV2|TRBJ2-3
TGTGCCAGCAGTGTGCGTAGAGATACGCAGTATTTT
CASSVRRDTQYF
>-|-|TRBV5-1|TRBJ2-7
TGCGCCAGCAGCTTGCAGGGGCTTTCACACGAGCAGTACTTC
CASSLQGLSHEQYF
>-|TRBD1|TRBV5-1|TRBJ2-1
TGCGCCAGCAGCTCCCAACAGGGGGCAAATGAGCAGTTCTTC
CASSSQQGANEQFF